The 10 T cell receptor beta chains presented below share a single source sample, sequenced in a study of cytomegalovirus exposure and HLA in healthy donors. Clones were sequenced by immunoSEQ multiplex PCR, and TCRdb holds only the in-frame ones, with some missing. The sample includes 150,000 to 200,000 clones, 80% to 85% of them seen just once. The specimen was PBMCs. These receptors were taken from a man under 40 in good health and CMV-seropositive.

The gene calls are TRBV6-5 and TRBJ1-2, with TRBD1 identical over 11 bases. The CDR3 totals 14 residues. V dropped 7 bases and J dropped 5; count of bases not matched to a gene: 6. Germline loops: CDR1 MNHEY, CDR2 SVGAGI. The CDR3 DNA follows: TGTGCCAGCAAGGGGACAGGGGGTAATTATGGCTACACCTTC. As protein: CASKGTGGNYGYTF.

This chain uses TRBV5-5 with TRBJ2-3; D is perhaps TRBD1 (6 bases). The germline V gene encodes CDR1 SGHKS and CDR2 YYEKEE (reference sequence). The CDR3 covers 13 residues. Trimming cost V 2 bases and J 4 bases, with 8 bases left between them. Here the CDR3 DNA reads TGTGCCAGCAGCTTTACAGGGCCAGATACGCAGTATTTT. Residues: CASSFTGPDTQYF.

The chain has TRBV25-1 and TRBJ2-3; D uncertain. V was shortened by 1 base and J by 2 bases, with 10 bases between the two germline ends. The CDR3 runs to 15 residues. The germline V gene has CDR1 MGHDK and CDR2 SYGVNS. The CDR3 DNA sequence: TGTGCCAGCAGTGAATTTGGGTGGGCCACAGATACGCAGTATTTT. Residues: CASSEFGWATDTQYF.

The chain carries TRBV11-2 and TRBJ2-7; D ambiguous. Germline V lookup: CDR1 SGHAT, CDR2 FQNNGV. The CDR3 consists of 11 residues. V shed 1 base and J shed 7 bases, with 5 bases lying between them. CDR3 in amino acids: CASSLGLEQYF. Written as DNA, the CDR3 is TGTGCCAGCAGCTTAGGACTGGAGCAGTACTTC.

This chain links TRBV2 with TRBJ2-4; 9 bases map to TRBD1. In germline, CDR1 is SNHLY, CDR2 FYNNEI. This CDR3 has 16 residues. J gave up 3 bases and V 6 bases, and 9 bases lay outside the gene matches. CDR3 protein: CASRELQGAVKNIQYF. In DNA, the CDR3 is TGTGCCAGCAGGGAATTACAGGGGGCGGTCAAAAACATTCAGTACTTC.

The rearrangement joins TRBV5-1 to TRBJ2-4, with TRBD2 as a possible D gene (6 bases). Trimming stripped 4 bases from V and 0 bases from J, with 14 bases between. Germline V lookup: CDR1 SGHRS, CDR2 YFSETQ. The CDR3 is made up of 16 amino acids. DNA of the CDR3: TGCGCCAGCAGCGGTACGGGACTTTTAGCCAAAAACATTCAGTACTTC. This sequence encodes CASSGTGLLAKNIQYF.

The gene calls are TRBV11-3 and TRBJ2-1, with 12 bases matching TRBD2. Trimming cost V 2 bases and J 9 bases; bases outside gene matches: 20. CDR1 SGHNT and CDR2 YENEEA come from the germline V gene. This CDR3 has 20 residues. This chain's CDR3 is CASSLWGNSSSGRADTEQFF. CDR3 nucleotide sequence: TGTGCCAGCAGCTTATGGGGAAACTCTTCTAGCGGGAGGGCCGACACTGAGCAGTTCTTC.

This rearrangement joins TRBV20-1 to TRBJ1-2, with D perhaps matching TRBD1 (5 bases). Germline-derived CDR1 and CDR2 are DFQATT and SNEGSKA (reference sequence). Between the trimmed V and J ends, which lost 5 bases and 8 bases, there was a span of 12 bases. There are 11 residues in the CDR3. The CDR3 loop is CSAPRRGGYTF. DNA of the CDR3: TGCAGTGCTCCCCGTAGGGGAGGCTACACCTTC.

The V and J genes are TRBV28 and TRBJ2-5; 9 bases agree with TRBD1. Trimming at V came to 8 bases and at J to 4 bases, leaving 11 bases not matched to a gene. The length of the CDR3 is 15 residues. From germline, CDR1 is MDHEN and CDR2 SYDVKM. The DNA of the CDR3 is TGTGCCAGCTGTCCCGGGACAGGGTTCGGAGAGACCCAGTACTTC. Translated, it gives CASCPGTGFGETQYF.

This clone was found many times. The chain recombines TRBV15 with TRBJ2-7; 13 nucleotides align to TRBD2. There are 17 residues in the CDR3. The germline CDR1 and CDR2 sequences are LNHNV and YYDKDF (reference sequence). Losses at the gene ends were 3 bases for V and 0 bases for J; bases not matched to a gene: 5. DNA of the CDR3: TGTGCCACCAGCAGGACAGGGACTAGCGGGATCTCCTACGAGCAGTACTTC. Protein sequence: CATSRTGTSGISYEQYF.